This TCR beta chain was found in a study of long-term antiretroviral therapy in people with HIV. Note on this clone: The antigen remains unidentified.

The V gene's germline CDR1 is KGHSH and CDR2 LQKENI. CDR3 length: 15 amino acids. V was pared by 3 bases and J by 2 bases, with 5 bases of the junction left unmatched. Overall study results and limits: Before ART, certain clones expanded, and these dominated the repertoire at all time points. On ART adherence, viral resistance or therapy changes, no data were available.

Donors each had at least one pre-ART PBMC sample and at least two post-ART ones. HIV-positive participants were all treated in the United States. Samples were assayed with immunoSEQ v3.0 at survey level. The repertoire was sequenced with immunoSEQ multiplex PCR; TCRdb's copy has only in-frame clones and lacks some. The sample holds tens of thousands of clones; 70% to 90% are singletons and the top ten take roughly 3.5%. The sequencing used unsorted PBMCs, collected 0.8 years before starting antiretroviral therapy. The receptor comes from a man younger than 35 with HIV. The V gene is TRBV18, the J gene TRBJ2-3; 7 nucleotides align to TRBD2. The CDR3 spells CASSPILADTDTQYF. The CDR3 bases are TGTGCCAGCTCACCCATTCTAGCGGACACAGATACGCAGTATTTT.